A single sample gave rise to the 4 T cell receptor beta chains below, sequenced in a study of cytomegalovirus exposure and HLA in healthy donors. The PCR used 60 Vbeta and 13 Jbeta primers. This table comes from immunoSEQ multiplex PCR, and its TCRdb copy is limited to in-frame clones, with some not included. Of roughly 170,000 clones listed, 84% were seen once; the top ten hold 4.5% to 5.5%. Sequencing was done on a sample of PBMCs. These TCRs come from a man younger than 35 in good health and CMV-seronegative.

This chain connects TRBV7-9 to TRBJ2-4, with no clear D. The CDR3 loop spans 13 amino acids. The V gene lost 5 bases and the J gene lost 8 bases, with 13 bases spanning the gap. Germline CDR1 reads SEHNR; CDR2 reads FQNEAQ (reference sequence). DNA of the CDR3: TGTGCCAGCAGCAGAGGAACAATGGACATTCAGTACTTC. Its protein is CASSRGTMDIQYF.

Note on this clone: A junction boundary mismatches the germline segment, possibly from a read error. J is TRBJ2-5 and V is TRBV7-9; a weak D match, TRBD2 (6 bases). Germline-derived CDR1 and CDR2 are SEHNR and FQNEAQ (reference sequence). This CDR3 has 12 residues. In nucleotides, the CDR3 is TGTTCCAGCAGCGAGACCGGGGAGGCCCAGTACTTC. Translating it yields CSSSETGEAQYF.

CDR3 DNA sequence: TGTGCCAGTAGTATAGAGGGGGGGGTTAAGAACACTGAAGCTTTCTTT. As protein: CASSIEGGVKNTEAFF. The J gene is TRBJ1-1, the V gene TRBV19; the D gene is possibly TRBD1 (5 bases). Germline CDR1 and CDR2: LNHDA and SQIVND (reference sequence). The CDR3 runs 16 residues. V dropped 0 bases and J dropped 1 base, with 12 bases sitting between them.

This chain connects TRBV5-1 to TRBJ2-1, with D unclear. The CDR3 spans 12 residues. Per germline, CDR1 SGHRS and CDR2 YFSETQ. Trimming removed 4 bases from V and 6 bases from J, with 8 bases in between. As DNA, the CDR3 is TGCGCCAGCAGCAATGGCCGCAATGAGCAGTTCTTC. It translates to CASSNGRNEQFF.